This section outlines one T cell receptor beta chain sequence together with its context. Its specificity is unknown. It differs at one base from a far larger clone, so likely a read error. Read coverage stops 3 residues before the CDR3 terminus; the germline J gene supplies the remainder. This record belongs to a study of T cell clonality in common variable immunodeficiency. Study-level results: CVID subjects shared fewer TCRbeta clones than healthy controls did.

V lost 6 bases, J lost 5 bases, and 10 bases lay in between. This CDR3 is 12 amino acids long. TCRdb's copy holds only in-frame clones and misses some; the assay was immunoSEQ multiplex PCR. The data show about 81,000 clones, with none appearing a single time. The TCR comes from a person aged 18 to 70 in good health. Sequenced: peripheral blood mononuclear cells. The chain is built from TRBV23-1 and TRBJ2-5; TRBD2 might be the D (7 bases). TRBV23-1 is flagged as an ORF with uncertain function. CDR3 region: CASRPGGETQYF. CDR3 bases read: TGCGCCAGCAGGCCGGGGGGCGAGACC.